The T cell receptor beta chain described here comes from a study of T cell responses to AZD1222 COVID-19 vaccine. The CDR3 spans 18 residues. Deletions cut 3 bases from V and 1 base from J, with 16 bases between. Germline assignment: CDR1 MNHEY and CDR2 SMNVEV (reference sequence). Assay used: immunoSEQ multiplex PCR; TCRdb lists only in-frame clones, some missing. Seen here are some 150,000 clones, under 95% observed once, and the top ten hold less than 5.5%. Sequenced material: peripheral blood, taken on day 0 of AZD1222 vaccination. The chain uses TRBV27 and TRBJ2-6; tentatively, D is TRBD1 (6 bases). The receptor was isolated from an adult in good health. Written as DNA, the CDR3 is TGTGCCAGCAGTTTTCTATCCAGGGGCCCTTCTGGGGCCAACGTCCTGACTTTC. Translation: CASSFLSRGPSGANVLTF.